Each of the 5 T cell receptor beta chains below was sequenced from the same sample in a study of T cell changes during pregnancy in multiple sclerosis (dated by TCRdb to between 2019 and 2020). The library relied on the immunoSEQ multiplex PCR assay. The table was pulled from immuneACCESS by TCRdb, which kept in-frame rearrangements only. Such tables lose some clones; where checked, under half of the loss comes from unresolved V genes, and the rest has no known cause. A total of about 100,000 clones appear in this sample, around 92% of them only once. The ten largest clones capture about 1.9% of the sample. Sequenced material: peripheral blood, taken after pregnancy. The receptors shown here come from a female donor with multiple sclerosis, enrolled in a pregnancy study.

The rearrangement joins TRBV6-5 to TRBJ1-2; D gene unclear. Germline V gene sequence: CDR1 MNHEY, CDR2 SVGAGI. The CDR3 has 11 amino acids. V was shortened by 6 bases and J by 7 bases, with 9 bases between the two germline ends. The CDR3 DNA sequence: TGTGCCAGCAGAGCGCAATTTGGCTACACCTTC. Its translation: CASRAQFGYTF.

The CDR3, as DNA: TGTGCCAGCAGCACCCAAGCGGGGATGGGCGAGACCCAGTACTTC. Amino acids: CASSTQAGMGETQYF. The J gene is TRBJ2-5, the V gene TRBV9; 7 bases are a match to TRBD2. The CDR3 sequence is 15 residues long. With V trimmed by 4 bases and J by 5 bases, 11 bases remained unmatched. Germline lookup yields CDR1 SGDLS and CDR2 YYNGEE.

This sequence joins TRBV18 and TRBJ2-3; 9 positions match TRBD1. Germline V gives CDR1 KGHSH, CDR2 LQKENI. The CDR3 covers 15 residues. With 1 base clipped from V and 6 bases from J, the junction kept 5 bases outside the gene matches. CDR3 sequence reads: CASSPQTGGTDTQYF. The CDR3 DNA follows: TGTGCCAGCTCACCACAGACAGGGGGGACTGATACGCAGTATTTT.

The chain recombines TRBV25-1 with TRBJ1-2, with a weak D call TRBD1 (5 bases). This CDR3 has 15 amino acids. V was pared by 7 bases and J by 4 bases, with 19 bases between. CDR1 is MGHDK, CDR2 SYGVNS, per germline. The chain's CDR3 is CASMGTIMGRYGYTF. CDR3 bases: TGTGCCAGCATGGGGACTATAATGGGTCGCTATGGCTACACCTTC.

The V gene is TRBV5-1, the J gene TRBJ2-3; unclear D gene. Trimming pared 1 base from V and 4 bases from J, leaving 13 bases between. The CDR3 sequence is 15 residues long. In germline, CDR1 is SGHRS, CDR2 YFSETQ. The chain's CDR3 is CASSLRSDGSDTQYF. The CDR3 bases are TGCGCCAGCAGCTTGCGAAGCGACGGATCAGATACGCAGTATTTT.